This TCR beta chain was profiled in a study of regulatory T cells. CDR3 size: 14 residues. Germline loops: CDR1 MNHNS, CDR2 SASEGT. V trimming: 6 bases; J trimming: 1 base; junction bases outside the gene matches: 4. Comment on this clone: The antigen is not known.

Autoimmunity was present in every CD3G-deficient patient, worse in two. Regulatory (CD25-high CD127-low) and conventional (CD25-low CD127-high) CD4+ T cells were sorted separately. The primer mix had 52 TRBV and 13 TRBJ primers. The table came from immunoSEQ multiplex PCR; TCRdb's copy has only in-frame clones and leaves some out. Of over 2,000 clones listed, around 90% were seen once; the top ten hold 3% to 3.5%. Study-wide results and limits: Regulatory T cells showed the strongest V-J pair restriction and V/J gene skewing among patient repertoires. Unique productive TRB reads were about tenfold lower in patient Treg samples than controls. In CD3G deficiency, regulatory T cells had lower Shannon diversity than autologous conventional CD4+ and control regulatory cells.

The sample consisted of CD4+ Tregs sorted from blood. V is TRBV6-1 and J is TRBJ1-1; TRBD1 aligns across 8 bases. This TCR derives from a child aged 5 to 17 with CD3G deficiency. Written as DNA, the CDR3 is TGTGCCAGCAGGGACAGGGAAAAGAACACTGAAGCTTTCTTT. Protein sequence: CASRDREKNTEAFF.